These 26 T cell receptor beta chains were all obtained from the same sample, sequenced in a study of PD-1 blockade in mismatch repair-deficient tumors. Sequenced by immunoSEQ multiplex PCR; TCRdb stores in-frame clones only, minus some. Here the sample spans under 25,000 clones, 80% to 90% being singletons. Specimen: peripheral blood, collected 2 weeks after starting pembrolizumab. These receptors originate from an adult with mismatch repair-deficient cancer.

The chain is built from TRBV10-3 and TRBJ2-1; no definite D call. This CDR3 is 11 amino acids long. In germline, CDR1 is ENHRY, CDR2 SYGVKD. Trimming took off 8 bases at V and 0 bases at J, with 2 bases between the two ends. CDR3 sequence (DNA): TGTGCCATCGCCTCCTACAATGAGCAGTTCTTC. It translates to CAIASYNEQFF.

The J gene is TRBJ2-2, the V gene TRBV29-1, with D unresolved. Trimming took off 2 bases at V and 4 bases at J, with 8 bases between the two ends. The CDR3 has 13 amino acids. CDR1 SQVTM and CDR2 ANQGSEA come from the germline V gene. In DNA, the CDR3 is TGCAGCGTTGAACTTCGTGTCACCGGGGAGCTGTTTTTT. This encodes CSVELRVTGELFF.

This sequence joins TRBV19 and TRBJ2-3; TRBD2 aligns across 9 bases. The V segment lost 4 bases and the J segment 4 bases; nucleotides outside the gene matches: 9. The CDR3 is 16 amino acids. The germline V gene encodes CDR1 LNHDA and CDR2 SQIVND (reference sequence). The CDR3 region has the DNA TGTGCCAGTAGTACAATAGCGGGAGAAGGGTCAGATACGCAGTATTTT. This gives the protein CASSTIAGEGSDTQYF.

The chain employs TRBV6-6 and TRBJ2-7; 10 bases agree with TRBD2. With V trimmed by 6 bases and J by 5 bases, 10 bases remained unmatched. Germline V CDR1 and CDR2: MNHNY, SVGAGI (reference sequence). The CDR3 has 15 amino acids. The DNA of the CDR3 is TGTGCCAGCAGCCTGCCTAGCGGGAGCAAACACGAGCAGTACTTC. Translated: CASSLPSGSKHEQYF.

CDR3 loop: CASSQRKSGQDNTGELFF. Here the CDR3 DNA reads TGTGCCAGCAGCCAAAGAAAGTCGGGACAGGACAACACCGGGGAGCTGTTTTTT. The chain combines TRBV7-9 with TRBJ2-2; the match to TRBD1 covers 8 bases. Germline CDR1 and CDR2: SEHNR and FQNEAQ (reference sequence). The length of the CDR3 is 18 residues. With 5 bases clipped from V and 2 bases from J, the junction kept 13 bases outside the gene matches.

The chain employs TRBV13 and TRBJ2-1, with TRBD2 matching over 13 bases. J was trimmed by 3 bases and V by 6 bases; bases with no gene match: 11. Germline CDR1 and CDR2: PRHDT and FYEKMQ (reference sequence). The CDR3 totals 18 residues. In nucleotides, the CDR3 is TGTGCCAGCAGTCCAGGACTAGCGGGAGTCCCAAACTACAATGAGCAGTTCTTC. It yields the protein CASSPGLAGVPNYNEQFF.

J is TRBJ1-1 and V is TRBV29-1; the match to TRBD1 covers 7 bases. The CDR3 totals 17 residues. CDR1 SQVTM and CDR2 ANQGSEA come from the germline V gene. V dropped 6 bases and J dropped 2; count of bases not matched to a gene: 18. DNA of the CDR3: TGCAGCGTGCCCCATCCAGGGGGACGAACAAGAAACACTGAAGCTTTCTTT. Its translation: CSVPHPGGRTRNTEAFF. The full variable domain, with the rest looked up from reference TRBV29-1 and TRBJ1-1, is SAVISQKPSRDICQRGTSLTIQCQVDSQVTMMFWYRQQPGQSLTLIATANQGSEATYESGFVIDKFPISRPNLTFSTLTVSNMSPEDSSIYLCSVPHPGGRTRNTEAFFGQGTRLTVV.

J is TRBJ2-7 and V is TRBV10-3, with 14 bases matching TRBD2. In germline, CDR1 is ENHRY, CDR2 SYGVKD. The ends lost 10 bases at V and 1 base at J; junction bases unmatched: 9. CDR3 length: 16 residues. Here the CDR3 reads CATRGTSGSNSYEQYF. The CDR3, as DNA: TGTGCCACCAGGGGGACTAGCGGGAGTAATTCCTACGAGCAGTACTTC.

V is TRBV28 and J is TRBJ2-5, with D maybe TRBD2 (5 bases). The CDR3 runs to 17 residues. The ends were cut back, 2 bases at V and 0 bases at J, with 16 bases in the middle. Germline lookup yields CDR1 MDHEN and CDR2 SYDVKM. The CDR3 DNA reads TGTGCCAGCAGTTTAGTCCCGGACTTCCCGTACCAAGAGACCCAGTACTTC. Protein sequence: CASSLVPDFPYQETQYF. The complete variable domain, with remaining parts taken from reference TRBV28 and TRBJ2-5, reads DVKVTQSSRYLVKRTGEKVFLECVQDMDHENMFWYRQDPGLGLRLIYFSYDVKMKEKGDIPEGYSVSREKKERFSLILESASTNQTSMYLCASSLVPDFPYQETQYFGPGTRLLVL.

The gene calls are TRBV28 and TRBJ2-1; no clear D. The length of the CDR3 is 12 residues. V lost 2 bases, J lost 8 bases, and 7 bases lay in between. Germline CDR1 reads MDHEN; CDR2 reads SYDVKM. The CDR3 reads CASSLMGHEQFF. Written as DNA, the CDR3 is TGTGCCAGCAGTTTAATGGGCCATGAGCAGTTCTTC.

This rearrangement joins TRBV27 to TRBJ2-5; 7 positions agree with TRBD1. The V gene end was trimmed by 1 base and the J gene end by 1 base; junction bases not matched to a gene: 6. The CDR3 contains 16 residues. Germline CDR1 reads MNHEY; CDR2 reads SMNVEV (reference sequence). The CDR3 sequence: CASSLYTGAPQETQYF. CDR3 bases: TGTGCCAGCAGTTTATATACAGGGGCGCCCCAAGAGACCCAGTACTTC.

This clone is judged medium-sized. This chain joins TRBV10-3 and TRBJ1-1, with 7 bases identical to TRBD1. CDR1 is ENHRY, CDR2 SYGVKD, per germline. This CDR3 is built from 15 residues. After removal of 0 bases from V and 1 base from J, the junction contained 2 bases not matched to a gene. CDR3 region: CAISESRTGNTEAFF. CDR3 sequence (DNA): TGTGCCATCAGTGAGTCCCGGACAGGGAACACTGAAGCTTTCTTT.

Turning to this clone: The sample contains more than one DNA sequence encoding this CDR3. V gene TRBV18 combines with J gene TRBJ2-1; D not certain. V was trimmed by 0 bases and J by 8 bases, leaving 8 bases between them. The V gene's germline CDR1 is KGHSH and CDR2 LQKENI. This CDR3 spans 13 amino acids. In DNA form, the CDR3 reads TGTGCCAGCTCACCACCGGCTGGGCATGAGCAGTTCTTC. It codes for CASSPPAGHEQFF.

The CDR3 DNA sequence: TGTGCCAGCAGTCTCAGGGGTGGGGCCCCCTCCTACGAGCAGTACTTC. Translated, it gives CASSLRGGAPSYEQYF. This chain joins TRBV27 and TRBJ2-7; D perhaps matches TRBD1 (6 bases). Trimming cost V 5 bases and J 0 bases, with 17 bases left between them. CDR1 and CDR2 (germline): MNHEY, SMNVEV (reference sequence). The CDR3 has 16 amino acids.

The chain uses TRBV19 and TRBJ2-2, with D maybe TRBD1 (6 bases). Germline CDR1 is LNHDA and CDR2 is SQIVND (reference sequence). The CDR3 sequence is 14 residues long. V lost 7 bases, J lost 0 bases, and 9 bases lay in between. The CDR3 spells CASIQGPNTGELFF. CDR3 coding DNA: TGTGCCAGTATTCAGGGGCCGAACACCGGGGAGCTGTTTTTT.

This chain links TRBV10-2 with TRBJ2-1; 7 nucleotides agree with TRBD2. The CDR3 spans 14 residues. Germline V gene data show CDR1 as WSHSY and CDR2 as SAAADI. With V trimmed by 0 bases and J by 5 bases, 1 base remained unmatched. The CDR3 reads CASSESAGDNEQFF. DNA for the CDR3: TGCGCCAGCAGTGAGTCGGCGGGGGACAATGAGCAGTTCTTC.

V usage is TRBV4-1 and J usage is TRBJ1-1; no definite D call. This CDR3 has 13 residues. Per the germline V gene, CDR1 is MGHRA and CDR2 is YSYEKL. V lost 4 bases to trimming and J lost 8 bases, with 14 bases between them. CDR3 sequence (DNA): TGCGCCAGCAGCCCCGGGCTCGGGCTGGAAGCTTTCTTT. This translates into CASSPGLGLEAFF.

This chain connects TRBV19 to TRBJ2-1, with D possibly TRBD2 on 6 matching bases. The CDR3 is 14 amino acids. With 7 bases removed from V and 6 bases from J, the gap between germline ends came to 16 bases. The germline gives CDR1 LNHDA, CDR2 SQIVND (reference sequence). The CDR3 reads CASNPLGGLNEQFF. DNA of the CDR3: TGTGCCAGTAACCCTCTGGGAGGCCTCAATGAGCAGTTCTTC.

The chain combines TRBV29-1 with TRBJ2-2; 9 bases align to TRBD1. Trimming cost V 4 bases and J 4 bases; bases outside gene matches: 4. The CDR3 covers 14 residues. Germline V gives CDR1 SQVTM, CDR2 ANQGSEA. In DNA form, the CDR3 reads TGCAGCGTTGGTCAGGACAGGGGCACCGGGGAGCTGTTTTTT. Translation: CSVGQDRGTGELFF.

This clone was seen just once. The V call is TRBV2, the J call TRBJ2-7; D is unclear. The germline V gene has CDR1 SNHLY and CDR2 FYNNEI. The CDR3 covers 15 residues. Trimming took 3 bases from V and 2 from J, leaving 14 bases between them. DNA of the CDR3: TGTGCCAGCAGTGATGTCGACACCTTGCCCTACGAGCAGTACTTC. The encoded protein is CASSDVDTLPYEQYF.

This clone was seen once. The chain employs TRBV11-2 and TRBJ2-2; 13 nucleotides align to TRBD2. This CDR3 contains 15 residues. Germline assignment: CDR1 SGHAT and CDR2 FQNNGV. The trim removed 1 base at V and 8 bases at J, leaving 1 base unmatched. The CDR3 DNA reads as TGTGCCAGCAGCTTAGGGACTAGCGGGAGAGGGGAGCTGTTTTTT. Translated: CASSLGTSGRGELFF.

The J gene is TRBJ2-3, the V gene TRBV4-3; TRBD2 matches at 9 bases. This CDR3 is built from 15 residues. Germline V gene data show CDR1 as LGHNA and CDR2 as YSLEER. With 0 bases clipped from V and 4 bases from J, the junction kept 2 bases outside the gene matches. The CDR3 DNA is TGCGCCAGCAGCCAAGAAGCGGGGGGCGCAGATACGCAGTATTTT. This gives the protein CASSQEAGGADTQYF.

This rearrangement joins TRBV9 to TRBJ1-1; maybe TRBD1 (5 bases). Trimming stripped 0 bases from V and 5 bases from J, with 11 bases between. This CDR3 region has 14 residues. The germline V gene has CDR1 SGDLS and CDR2 YYNGEE. CDR3 sequence: CASSVGQGRTEAFF. DNA of the CDR3: TGTGCCAGCAGCGTAGGTCAGGGAAGGACTGAAGCTTTCTTT.

The gene calls are TRBV11-2 and TRBJ2-7; D might be TRBD1 (7 bases). Trimming cost V 3 bases and J 5 bases, with 14 bases left between them. The CDR3 runs to 14 residues. CDR1 is SGHAT and CDR2 is FQNNGV in the germline V gene. The CDR3 reads CASSFTRGEHEQYF. Written as DNA, the CDR3 is TGTGCCAGCAGCTTTACCAGGGGGGAACACGAGCAGTACTTC.

The sample holds a few counts of this clone. The V and J genes are TRBV28 and TRBJ2-7; D remains ambiguous. Trimming took 3 bases from V and 1 from J, leaving 4 bases between them. This CDR3 spans 12 amino acids. The germline gives CDR1 MDHEN, CDR2 SYDVKM. The CDR3 DNA is TGTGCCAGCAGTTTGGCTTCCTACGAGCAGTACTTC. Translating gives CASSLASYEQYF.

V and J are TRBV4-3 and TRBJ2-3, with 11 bases that match TRBD2. Germline assignment: CDR1 LGHNA and CDR2 YSLEER. The CDR3 loop spans 17 amino acids. The J segment lost 0 bases and the V segment lost 3 bases, leaving 5 bases of the junction unmatched. The CDR3 is CASSQRTSGSSTDTQYF. The CDR3 DNA is TGCGCCAGCAGCCAGAGGACTAGCGGGTCTAGCACAGATACGCAGTATTTT.